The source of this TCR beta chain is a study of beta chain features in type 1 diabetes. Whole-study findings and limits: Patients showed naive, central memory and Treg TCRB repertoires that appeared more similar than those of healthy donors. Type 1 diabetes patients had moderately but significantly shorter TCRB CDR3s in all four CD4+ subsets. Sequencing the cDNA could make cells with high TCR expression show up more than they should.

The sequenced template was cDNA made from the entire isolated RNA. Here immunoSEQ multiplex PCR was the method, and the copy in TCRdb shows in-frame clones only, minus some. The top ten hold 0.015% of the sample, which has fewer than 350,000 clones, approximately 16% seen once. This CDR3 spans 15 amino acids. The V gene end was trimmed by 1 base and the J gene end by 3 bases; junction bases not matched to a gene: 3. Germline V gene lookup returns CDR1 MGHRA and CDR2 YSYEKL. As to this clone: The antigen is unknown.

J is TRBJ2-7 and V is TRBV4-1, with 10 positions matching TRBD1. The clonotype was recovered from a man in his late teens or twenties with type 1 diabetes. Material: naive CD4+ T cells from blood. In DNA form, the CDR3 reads TGCGCCAGCAGCCAAGCGGGACAGGGGTACTACGAGCAGTACTTC. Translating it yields CASSQAGQGYYEQYF.